The rows below give T cell receptor beta chains drawn from one sample of a study of cytomegalovirus exposure and HLA in healthy donors. Here immunoSEQ multiplex PCR was the method, and the copy in TCRdb shows in-frame clones only, minus some. The sample consists of around 99,000 clones, about 80% of them appearing once. Material: PBMCs. Receptor source: a man aged 25-45 years in good health and CMV-seronegative. Both conserved end residues are part of each CDR3. A D gene is named only where the DNA matches it firmly. Clone size appears in some rows only: once, few, many, or a class for an expanded clone.

abundance: -; v_gene: TRBV28; d_gene: -; j_gene: TRBJ1-4; CDR3aa: CASTSSSYEKLFF; CDR3nt: TGTGCCAGCACCAGTTCATCCTATGAAAAACTGTTTTTT
abundance: -; v_gene: TRBV4-1; d_gene: TRBD2; j_gene: TRBJ2-3; CDR3aa: CASSPGLGADTQYF; CDR3nt: TGCGCCAGCAGCCCAGGACTAGGGGCAGATACGCAGTATTTT
abundance: -; v_gene: TRBV19; d_gene: -; j_gene: TRBJ2-7; CDR3aa: CASSMRGGGTSYEQYF; CDR3nt: TGTGCCAGTAGTATGAGGGGCGGAGGGACCTCCTACGAGCAGTACTTC
abundance: -; v_gene: TRBV14; d_gene: TRBD1; j_gene: TRBJ2-7; CDR3aa: CASSHGQGDYEQYF; CDR3nt: TGTGCCAGCAGCCACGGACAGGGGGACTACGAGCAGTACTTC
abundance: few; v_gene: TRBV13; d_gene: TRBD2; j_gene: TRBJ2-1; CDR3aa: CASSLVSSGAYNEQFF; CDR3nt: TGTGCCAGCAGCTTAGTCTCTAGCGGTGCCTACAATGAGCAGTTCTTC
abundance: -; v_gene: TRBV10-2; d_gene: -; j_gene: TRBJ2-3; CDR3aa: CASSSPVDTQYF; CDR3nt: TGCGCCAGCAGTTCCCCGGTAGATACGCAGTATTTT
abundance: -; v_gene: TRBV19; d_gene: TRBD1; j_gene: TRBJ2-3; CDR3aa: CASSIFYESTGQAKDTQYF; CDR3nt: TGTGCCAGTAGTATTTTTTACGAGAGTACGGGACAGGCAAAAGATACGCAGTATTTT
abundance: -; v_gene: TRBV19; d_gene: TRBD1; j_gene: TRBJ1-1; CDR3aa: CASRTTGDTEAFF; CDR3nt: TGTGCCAGTAGGACGACAGGGGACACTGAAGCTTTCTTT
abundance: -; v_gene: TRBV14; d_gene: TRBD1; j_gene: TRBJ2-1; CDR3aa: CASSARDRVNEQFF; CDR3nt: TGTGCCAGCAGCGCTAGGGACAGAGTCAATGAGCAGTTCTTC
abundance: -; v_gene: TRBV2; d_gene: -; j_gene: TRBJ1-1; CDR3aa: CASSELGEQAFF; CDR3nt: TGTGCCAGCAGTGAATTAGGAGAGCAAGCTTTCTTT
abundance: once; v_gene: TRBV19; d_gene: -; j_gene: TRBJ2-6; CDR3aa: CASRQSSSGANVLTF; CDR3nt: TGTGCCAGTAGACAGAGCAGCTCTGGGGCCAACGTCCTGACTTTC
abundance: -; v_gene: TRBV10-1; d_gene: TRBD1; j_gene: TRBJ2-1; CDR3aa: CARGQRDRYNEQFF; CDR3nt: TGCGCCAGGGGCCAACGGGACAGGTACAATGAGCAGTTCTTC
abundance: -; v_gene: TRBV7-9; d_gene: TRBD1; j_gene: TRBJ2-7; CDR3aa: CASSLTGQAYEQYF; CDR3nt: TGTGCCAGCAGCTTAACGGGACAGGCCTACGAGCAGTACTTC
abundance: few; v_gene: TRBV28; d_gene: TRBD2; j_gene: TRBJ2-1; CDR3aa: CASSLLPGTSGSGSYNEQFF; CDR3nt: TGTGCCAGCAGTTTACTCCCCGGGACTAGCGGGAGTGGCTCCTACAATGAGCAGTTCTTC
abundance: -; v_gene: TRBV6-4; d_gene: -; j_gene: TRBJ2-1; CDR3aa: CASSGTPGGTPRVSEQFF; CDR3nt: TGCGCCAGCAGTGGCACTCCGGGCGGGACTCCCCGTGTCAGCGAGCAGTTCTTC
abundance: -; v_gene: TRBV12-5; d_gene: -; j_gene: TRBJ2-1; CDR3aa: CASGPTAGDEQFF; CDR3nt: TGTGCTAGTGGCCCCACAGCAGGCGATGAGCAGTTCTTC
abundance: -; v_gene: TRBV6-5; d_gene: TRBD1; j_gene: TRBJ2-5; CDR3aa: CASSFLDRGEVETQYF; CDR3nt: TGTGCCAGCAGTTTCTTGGACAGGGGGGAGGTTGAGACCCAGTACTTC
abundance: -; v_gene: TRBV2; d_gene: TRBD2; j_gene: TRBJ2-5; CDR3aa: CASSESSGRRETQYF; CDR3nt: TGTGCCAGCAGTGAATCTAGCGGGAGGCGAGAGACCCAGTACTTC
abundance: -; v_gene: TRBV5-4; d_gene: -; j_gene: TRBJ1-4; CDR3aa: CASSLYPGVNEKLFF; CDR3nt: TGTGCCAGCAGCCTTTACCCAGGGGTTAATGAAAAACTGTTTTTT
abundance: -; v_gene: TRBV9; d_gene: TRBD2; j_gene: TRBJ2-2; CDR3aa: CASSVVASGFTGELFF; CDR3nt: TGTGCCAGCAGCGTAGTTGCTAGCGGCTTCACCGGGGAGCTGTTTTTT
abundance: -; v_gene: TRBV5-8; d_gene: TRBD1; j_gene: TRBJ2-1; CDR3aa: CASSLNRGLGEQFF; CDR3nt: TGTGCCAGCAGCTTAAATAGGGGGCTCGGTGAGCAGTTCTTC